The 9 T cell receptor beta chains below all came from one sample that was sequenced in a study of T cells expressing NK-cell markers (dated by TCRdb to about 2020). Library construction relied on 5' RACE. The instrument given in TCRdb is Illumina HiSeq 2000. The reads underwent TCRdb reprocessing, giving one record for each CDR3 protein sequence and no DNA. The sample's records list roughly 180,000 distinct CDR3 sequences. Of the sample, about 19% falls within the top ten clones. The specimen was blood T cells: a sorted CD56 or NKG2C T cell subset, CD4+ or CD8+ T cells, or bulk PBMC T cells (not recorded which). These receptor sequences come from a man aged 18 to 69 in good health.

This chain joins TRBV12-3 or TRBV12-4 and TRBJ2-7; TCRdb reports TRBD2, a call that lacks DNA to check it against. This CDR3 spans 15 amino acids. The CDR3 sequence is CASSLFRDAGYEQYF.

This CDR3 reads CASSPYAGGGYTF. The chain links TRBV19 to TRBJ1-2. This CDR3 has 13 residues. Germline V gene sequence: CDR1 LNHDA, CDR2 SQIVND (reference sequence).

This chain connects TRBV27 to TRBJ1-6; TCRdb returns TRBD1, unconfirmable since there is no DNA. The CDR3 is 16 residues long. CDR1 is MNHEY and CDR2 is SMNVEV in the germline V gene (reference sequence). The CDR3 sequence: CASGHVGADTNSPLHF.

J is TRBJ1-1 and V is TRBV7-6; TCRdb selects TRBD1, and the lack of DNA leaves this call unchecked. Germline values: CDR1 SGHVS, CDR2 FNYEAQ. The CDR3 sequence is 18 residues long. CDR3 region: CASSLGRAGGDKNTEAFF.

The J gene is TRBJ2-3, the V gene TRBV6-1; TCRdb reports TRBD2, a call that lacks DNA to check it against. This CDR3 is 14 amino acids long. Germline V gives CDR1 MNHNS, CDR2 SASEGT. CDR3 region: CASSRDAGSDTQYF.

V usage is TRBV7-9 and J usage is TRBJ2-1; with no DNA, the TCRdb D assignment of TRBD1 cannot be verified. This CDR3 region has 16 residues. Germline-derived CDR1 and CDR2 are SEHNR and FQNEAQ (reference sequence). The CDR3 here is CASSLLTGGFGNEQFF. Together with reference TRBV7-9 and TRBJ2-1, the CDR3 gives the full variable domain: DTGVSQNPRHKITKRGQNVTFRCDPISEHNRLYWYRQTLGQGPEFLTYFQNEAQLEKSRLLSDRFSAERPKGSFSTLEIQRTEQGDSAMYLCASSLLTGGFGNEQFFGPGTRLTVL.

The genes are TRBV6-5 and TRBJ2-1; absent DNA, TCRdb's TRBD1 call cannot be checked. CDR1 MNHEY and CDR2 SVGAGI come from the germline V gene. CDR3 length: 12 residues. The CDR3 is CASSQGVREQFF.

The CDR3 sequence: CASSPPGTGAEQFF. The chain combines TRBV7-3 with TRBJ2-1; without DNA, the TCRdb call of TRBD1 cannot be checked. The CDR3 has 14 amino acids. The germline gives CDR1 SGHTA, CDR2 FQGTGA.

The chain is built from TRBV4-2 and TRBJ2-7; TCRdb picks TRBD2, but there is no DNA to check that call. The length of the CDR3 is 16 residues. Germline V gene lookup returns CDR1 LGHNA and CDR2 YNFKEQ. The chain's CDR3 is CASSQGTAATSYEQYF.